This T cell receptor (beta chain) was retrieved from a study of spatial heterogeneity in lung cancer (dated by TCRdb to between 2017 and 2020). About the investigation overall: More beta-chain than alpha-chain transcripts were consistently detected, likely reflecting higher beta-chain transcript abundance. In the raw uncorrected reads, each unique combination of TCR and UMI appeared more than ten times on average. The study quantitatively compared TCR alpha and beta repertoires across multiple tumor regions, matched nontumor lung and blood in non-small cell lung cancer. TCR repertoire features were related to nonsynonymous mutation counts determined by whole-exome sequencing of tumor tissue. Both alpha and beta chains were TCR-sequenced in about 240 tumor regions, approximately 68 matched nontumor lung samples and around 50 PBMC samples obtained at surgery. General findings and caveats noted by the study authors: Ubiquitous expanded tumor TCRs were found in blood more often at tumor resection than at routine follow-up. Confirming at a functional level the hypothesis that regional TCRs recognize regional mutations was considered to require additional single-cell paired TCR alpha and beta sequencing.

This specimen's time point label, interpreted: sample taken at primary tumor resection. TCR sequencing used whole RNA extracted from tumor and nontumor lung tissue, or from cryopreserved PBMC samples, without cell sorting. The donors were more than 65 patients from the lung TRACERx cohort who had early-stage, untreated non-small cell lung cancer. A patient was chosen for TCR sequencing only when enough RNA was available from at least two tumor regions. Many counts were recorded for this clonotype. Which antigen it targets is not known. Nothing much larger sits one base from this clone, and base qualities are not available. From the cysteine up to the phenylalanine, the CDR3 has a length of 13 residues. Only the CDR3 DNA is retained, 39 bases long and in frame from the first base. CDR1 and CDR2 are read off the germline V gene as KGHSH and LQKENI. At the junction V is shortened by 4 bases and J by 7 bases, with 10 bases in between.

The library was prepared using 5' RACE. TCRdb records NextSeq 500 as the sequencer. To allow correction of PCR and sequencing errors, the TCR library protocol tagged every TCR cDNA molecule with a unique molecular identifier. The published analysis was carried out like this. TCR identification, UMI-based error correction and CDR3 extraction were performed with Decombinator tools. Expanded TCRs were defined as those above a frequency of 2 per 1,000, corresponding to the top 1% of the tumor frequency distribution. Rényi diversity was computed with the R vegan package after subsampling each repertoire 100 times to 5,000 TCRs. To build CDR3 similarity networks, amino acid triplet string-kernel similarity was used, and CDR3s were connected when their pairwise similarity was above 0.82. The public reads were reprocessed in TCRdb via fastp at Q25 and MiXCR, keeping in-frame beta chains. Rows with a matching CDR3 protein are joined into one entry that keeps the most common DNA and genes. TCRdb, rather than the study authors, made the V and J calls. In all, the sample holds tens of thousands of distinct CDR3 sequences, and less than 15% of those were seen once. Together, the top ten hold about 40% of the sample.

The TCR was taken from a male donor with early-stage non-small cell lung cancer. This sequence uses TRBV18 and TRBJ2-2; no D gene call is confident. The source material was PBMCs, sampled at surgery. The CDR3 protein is CASSRQNDGELFF. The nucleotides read TGTGCCAGCTCACGGCAAAACGACGGGGAGCTGTTTTTT.